Listed below are T cell receptor beta chains from one sample, sequenced in a study of neurological immune-mediated disorders. TCRdb analysed the 5' RACE reads with MiXCR anew, one entry per CDR3 protein. The profile shows roughly 14,000 distinct CDR3 sequences, 7% of them singletons. Sequencing was carried out using CD8+ T cells from blood. Receptors were obtained from a woman in her 40s in good health. Each CDR3 is given with its conserved first and last residue. D genes are given only for firm matches. The size entry is marked missing in some rows and otherwise reads once, few, many or a size class.

many TRBJ2-3 TRBV14 - CASSQDDGRPTDTQYF TGTGCCAGCAGCCAAGACGACGGCCGCCCCACAGATACGCAGTATTTT
- TRBJ2-3 TRBV11-3 - CASSSSQSSTYTQYF TGTGCCAGCAGCTCTTCCCAGTCCAGTACATATACGCAGTATTTT
many TRBJ1-5 TRBV27 - CASSLGFLGQPQHF TGTGCCAGCAGTTTAGGGTTCTTGGGTCAGCCCCAGCATTTT
many TRBJ2-3 TRBV14 - CASSQGWTDTQYF TGTGCCAGCAGCCAAGGGTGGACAGATACGCAGTATTTT
many TRBJ2-1 TRBV5-6 TRBD2 CASSLGLAGLTYAVEQFF TGTGCCAGCAGCTTGGGGCTAGCGGGGCTCACTTATGCGGTTGAGCAGTTCTTC
many TRBJ1-3 TRBV4-1 - CASSQEILVTGTDSGNTIYF TGCGCCAGCAGCCAAGAAATCCTGGTAACCGGGACGGACTCTGGAAACACCATATATTTT
- TRBJ2-1 TRBV11-3 - CASSSYRVLGDNEQFF TGTGCCAGCAGCTCCTACAGGGTCCTCGGGGACAATGAGCAGTTCTTC
many TRBJ2-7 TRBV12-3/TRBV12-4 - CASSFGQPTYEQYF TGTGCCAGCAGTTTCGGTCAGCCGACCTACGAGCAGTACTTC
many TRBJ2-1 TRBV15 TRBD1 CATSRTPGQGSEEQFF TGTGCCACCAGCAGAACCCCGGGACAGGGGTCGGAAGAGCAGTTCTTC
many TRBJ1-2 TRBV9 - CASSVGGGPGYGYTF TGTGCCAGCAGCGTAGGTGGGGGCCCGGGCTATGGCTACACCTTC
many TRBJ2-6 TRBV15 - CATSRDGPGSGANVLTF TGTGCCACCAGCAGAGATGGACCGGGCTCCGGGGCCAACGTCCTGACTTTC
many TRBJ1-2 TRBV12-5 - CASGLHQGAGRNYGYTF TGTGCTAGTGGCCTACACCAGGGAGCGGGTCGAAACTATGGCTACACCTTC
many TRBJ2-4 TRBV4-1 - CASSQVVGLAKNIQYF TGCGCCAGCAGCCAAGTGGTGGGCCTAGCCAAAAACATTCAGTACTTC
many TRBJ2-1 TRBV6-1 - CASSEAWGNEQFF TGTGCCAGCAGTGAAGCTTGGGGTAATGAGCAGTTCTTC
medium-sized TRBJ2-1 TRBV5-1 TRBD1 CASSWGQGAYNEQFF TGCGCCAGCAGCTGGGGACAGGGGGCTTACAATGAGCAGTTCTTC
many TRBJ2-2 TRBV7-8 TRBD2 CASSLKRLAGVSPGELFF TGTGCCAGCAGCTTGAAGAGACTAGCGGGAGTAAGCCCCGGGGAGCTGTTTTTT
many TRBJ2-1 TRBV27 TRBD2 CASSGTSGGAEEQFF TGTGCCAGCAGTGGGACTAGCGGGGGGGCCGAAGAGCAGTTCTTC
many TRBJ2-7 TRBV20-1 - CSARDPGEGYEQYF TGCAGTGCTAGAGATCCGGGTGAGGGTTACGAGCAGTACTTC
many TRBJ1-1 TRBV9 - CASSVSGTLGTEAFF TGTGCCAGCAGCGTGTCGGGGACCCTGGGCACTGAAGCTTTCTTT
medium-sized TRBJ2-7 TRBV14 TRBD2 CASRSSGSSYEQYF TGTGCCAGCAGATCTAGCGGGTCCTCCTACGAGCAGTACTTC
medium-sized TRBJ2-7 TRBV5-5 - CASSLEFRELNYEQYF TGTGCCAGCAGCTTGGAATTCAGGGAGTTGAACTACGAGCAGTACTTC
many TRBJ2-7 TRBV5-1 - CASSQYEQYF TGCGCCAGCAGCCAGTACGAGCAGTACTTC
many TRBJ2-3 TRBV19 TRBD2 CASSIAGGPDTQYF TGTGCCAGTAGTATAGCGGGGGGGCCAGATACGCAGTATTTT
many TRBJ2-5 TRBV12-3/TRBV12-4 - CASSPAGTDKGTQYF TGTGCCAGCAGTCCCGCCGGGACGGACAAGGGGACCCAGTACTTC
many TRBJ2-5 TRBV6-5 - CASSSTGHVGETQYF TGTGCCAGCAGTTCCACCGGCCACGTCGGGGAGACCCAGTACTTC
many TRBJ1-1 TRBV4-1 - CASSRLQGGENTEAFF TGCGCCAGCAGCCGACTGCAGGGAGGGGAGAACACTGAAGCTTTCTTT
many TRBJ1-4 TRBV7-8 - CASSLGRGVNEKLFF TGTGCCAGCAGCTTAGGAAGGGGGGTTAATGAAAAACTGTTTTTT
many TRBJ2-3 TRBV5-1 TRBD1 CASSFPGTGTTDTQYF TGCGCCAGCAGCTTTCCCGGGACAGGGACCACAGATACGCAGTATTTT
many TRBJ1-2 TRBV27 - CASSIGPGYGYTF TGTGCCAGCAGTATCGGGCCGGGCTATGGCTACACCTTC
many TRBJ1-1 TRBV9 TRBD1 CASSYGQGGEAFF TGTGCCAGCAGCTACGGACAGGGCGGTGAAGCTTTCTTT
many TRBJ2-5 TRBV11-2 TRBD1 CASTQTGATYQETQYF TGTGCCAGCACCCAAACAGGGGCAACGTACCAAGAGACCCAGTACTTC
many TRBJ2-3 TRBV28 - CASSPLQGPTDTQYF TGTGCCAGCAGTCCGCTACAGGGACCCACAGATACGCAGTATTTT
many TRBJ2-5 TRBV6-5 TRBD2 CASSTTSGPQETQYF TGTGCCAGCAGTACCACTAGCGGCCCCCAAGAGACCCAGTACTTC
many TRBJ1-5 TRBV20-1 - CSASDGLQPQHF TGCAGTGCTTCGGACGGTCTTCAGCCCCAGCATTTT
many TRBJ1-5 TRBV7-6 - CASSSKPGPNQPQHF TGTGCCAGCAGCTCCAAACCGGGGCCAAATCAGCCCCAGCATTTT
many TRBJ1-2 TRBV19 - CASSGAAKTF TGTGCCAGTTCGGGGGCGGCGAAAACCTTC
many TRBJ2-7 TRBV11-2 - CASSPPVSIPAEQYF TGTGCCAGCAGCCCCCCAGTGTCCATCCCAGCCGAGCAGTACTTC
many TRBJ2-3 TRBV7-6 - CASSLKLSDTQYF TGTGCCAGCAGCTTAAAGTTGTCAGATACGCAGTATTTT
once TRBJ2-7 TRBV7-9 TRBD2 CASSSGLAYTQYF TGTGCCAGTAGTTCCGGACTAGCCTACACGCAGTACTTC
many TRBJ2-2 TRBV7-8 - CASSLLRGNTGELFF TGTGCCAGCAGCCTGTTACGGGGGAACACCGGGGAGCTGTTTTTT
- TRBJ2-7 TRBV28 - CVSQGVETSEQYF TGTGTCAGTCAGGGTGTGGAGACGTCCGAGCAGTACTTT
- TRBJ2-1 TRBV27 - CASSRVAGSHEQFF TGTGCCAGCAGTCGGGTGGCGGGGTCCCATGAGCAGTTCTTC